This passage covers 5 T cell receptor beta chains from one sample sequenced in a study of OX40 agonist ivuxolimab in advanced cancers. Generated by immunoSEQ multiplex PCR, the TCRdb table keeps only in-frame clones and is missing some. This sample has 50,000 to 55,000 clones; 80% occur once, and the top ten carry under 4%. The source material was CD4+ or CD8+ T cells sorted from blood, sampled in a trial of the OX40 agonist ivuxolimab. The origin of the receptors is an adult with an advanced solid tumor such as melanoma, head and neck, liver or kidney cancer.

This clone was seen only once. The chain recombines TRBV14 with TRBJ1-3; D uncertain. The CDR3 runs to 12 residues. Trimming removed 3 bases from V and 2 bases from J, with 2 bases in between. From germline, CDR1 is SGHDN and CDR2 FVKESK. For the CDR3, the DNA is TGTGCCAGCAGCCAGCCTGGAAACACCATATATTTT. This gives the protein CASSQPGNTIYF.

This clone appeared a few times. The V gene is TRBV6-5, the J gene TRBJ1-2, with a possible D match to TRBD1 (6 bases). The CDR3 contains 13 residues. CDR1 is MNHEY, CDR2 SVGAGI, per germline. V lost 6 bases and J 3 bases, leaving 11 bases between the germline ends. The CDR3 spells CASSQDRYYGYTF. The CDR3 coding sequence is TGTGCCAGCAGCCAGGACAGATACTATGGCTACACCTTC.

This chain connects TRBV19 to TRBJ2-2; 10 nucleotides align to TRBD2. CDR3 length equals 17 residues. CDR1 and CDR2 (germline): LNHDA, SQIVND (reference sequence). J gave up 5 bases and V 2 bases, and 8 bases lay outside the gene matches. The CDR3 DNA reads as TGTGCCAGTAGTATAAGGGCTAGCGGGAGTCAAACCGGGGAGCTGTTTTTT. Its protein is CASSIRASGSQTGELFF. Combining the CDR3 with reference TRBV19 and TRBJ2-2 gives the whole variable domain DGGITQSPKYLFRKEGQNVTLSCEQNLNHDAMYWYRQDPGQGLRLIYYSQIVNDFQKGDIAEGYSVSREKKESFPLTVTSAQKNPTAFYLCASSIRASGSQTGELFFGEGSRLTVL.

The gene calls are TRBV27 and TRBJ1-6, with 7 bases that match TRBD1. CDR3 length: 15 residues. From germline, CDR1 is MNHEY and CDR2 SMNVEV (reference sequence). V shed 8 bases, J shed 4 bases, and the junction held 8 bases outside the gene matches. Here the CDR3 reads CASSGTALYNSPLHF. DNA of the CDR3: TGTGCCAGCTCAGGGACAGCCCTGTATAATTCACCCCTCCACTTT.

The chain is built from TRBV7-2 and TRBJ2-1, with 10 nucleotides matching TRBD2. V lost 2 bases, J lost 1 base, and 5 bases stayed unmatched. Germline CDR1 reads SGHTA; CDR2 reads FQGNSA. The CDR3 spans 17 residues. The CDR3 sequence: CASSLNSGGLSYNEQFF. In DNA, the CDR3 is TGTGCCAGCAGCTTAAATAGCGGGGGGTTATCCTACAATGAGCAGTTCTTC.